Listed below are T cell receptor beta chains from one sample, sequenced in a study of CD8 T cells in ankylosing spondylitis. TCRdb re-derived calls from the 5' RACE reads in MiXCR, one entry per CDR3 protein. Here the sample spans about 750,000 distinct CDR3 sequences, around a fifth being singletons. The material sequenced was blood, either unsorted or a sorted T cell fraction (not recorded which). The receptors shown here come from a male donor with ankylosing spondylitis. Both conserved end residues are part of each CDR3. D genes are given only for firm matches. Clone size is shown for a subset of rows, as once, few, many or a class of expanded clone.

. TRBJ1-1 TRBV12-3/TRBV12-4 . TGTGCCAGCAGTTTAGTGGCCCGCGGGGGCGCTGAAGCTTTCTTT CASSLVARGGAEAFF
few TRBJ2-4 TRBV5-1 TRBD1 TGCGCCAGCAGCTTGGGTGGGACAGGGGAGACAGCCAAAAACATTCAGTACTTC CASSLGGTGETAKNIQYF
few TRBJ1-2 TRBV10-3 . TGTGCCATCAAGGGACAACCCACATCGCTTTACACCTTC CAIKGQPTSLYTF
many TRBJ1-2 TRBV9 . TGTGCCAGCAGCTACGAAGGGAGCTATGGCTACACCTTC CASSYEGSYGYTF
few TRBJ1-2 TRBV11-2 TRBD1 TGTGCCAGCAGCTTAGACGGGGACAGATATGGCTACACCTTC CASSLDGDRYGYTF
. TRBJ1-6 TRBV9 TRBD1 TGTGCCAGCAGCGTACGGGACAGGTTGGGTAATTCACCCCTCCACTTT CASSVRDRLGNSPLHF
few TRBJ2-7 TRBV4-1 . TGCGCCAGCAGCCAAGATGCCTCTGTCTACTACGAGCAGTACTTC CASSQDASVYYEQYF
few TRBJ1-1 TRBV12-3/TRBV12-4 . TGTGCCAGCAGCAGGACAGAGATCACTGAAGCTTTCTTT CASSRTEITEAFF
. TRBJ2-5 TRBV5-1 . TGCGCCAGCAGCTTGGATGGACACCTCCAAGAGACCCAGTACTTC CASSLDGHLQETQYF
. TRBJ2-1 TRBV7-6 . TGTGCCAGCAGCCAAGCGTACAATGAGCAGTTCTTC CASSQAYNEQFF
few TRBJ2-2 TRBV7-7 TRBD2 TGTGCTAGCAGCTTAGTTAGCGGGCCCGCGAACACCGGGGAGCTGTTTTTT CASSLVSGPANTGELFF
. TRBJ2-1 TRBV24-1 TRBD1 TGTGCCACCAGTGACTCCTGGGACAGCAATGAGCAGTTCTTC CATSDSWDSNEQFF
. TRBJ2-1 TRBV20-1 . TGCAGTGCCCCAGGGTTATCCTACAATGAGCAGTTCTTC CSAPGLSYNEQFF
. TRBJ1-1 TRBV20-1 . TGCAGTGAAATCCAGTTGAACACTGAAGCTTTCTTT CSEIQLNTEAFF
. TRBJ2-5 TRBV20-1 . TGCAGTGCTAGGACAGGTTTCCAAGAGACCCAGTACTTC CSARTGFQETQYF
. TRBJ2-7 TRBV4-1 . TGCGCCAGCAGCCAAGAGTTCCCTACCTCCCTCTACGAGCAGTACTTC CASSQEFPTSLYEQYF
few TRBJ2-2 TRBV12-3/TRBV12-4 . TGTGCCAGCAGTTCTCCCCGCCGGGAGCTGTTTTTT CASSSPRRELFF
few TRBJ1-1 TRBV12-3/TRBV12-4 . TGTGCCAGCAGCCTGGGGAGGAGAGGACCTGAAGCTTTCTTT CASSLGRRGPEAFF
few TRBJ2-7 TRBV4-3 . TGCGCCAGCAGCCAAGTCCAAGGGGACCTTTACTACGAGCAGTACTTC CASSQVQGDLYYEQYF
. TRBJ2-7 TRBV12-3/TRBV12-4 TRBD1 TGTGCCAGCCTCCGGGGGACAGGACGCTACGAGCAGTACTTC CASLRGTGRYEQYF
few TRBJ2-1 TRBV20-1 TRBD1 TGCAGTGCTAGGGCTGGACAGGACAATGAGCAGTTCTTC CSARAGQDNEQFF
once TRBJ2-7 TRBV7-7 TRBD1 TGTGCTAGCATCGGTCAGGACAGGGGGCCGTACGAGCAGTACTTC CASIGQDRGPYEQYF
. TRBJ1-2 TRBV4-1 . TGCGCCAGCAGCCACGGTGTGATCCGAAGCAATGGCTACACCTTC CASSHGVIRSNGYTF
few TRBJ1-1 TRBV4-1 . TGCGCCAGCAGCCAAGGCAGGGACTTGAACACTGAAGCTTTCTTT CASSQGRDLNTEAFF
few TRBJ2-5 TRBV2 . TGTGCCAGCACGACGCAGGGGTACGAGACCCAGTACTTC CASTTQGYETQYF
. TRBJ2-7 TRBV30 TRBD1 TGTGCCTGGAGTGTAGGGGGCGGCTACGAGCAGTACTTC CAWSVGGGYEQYF
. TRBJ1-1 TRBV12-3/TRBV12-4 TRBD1 TGTGCCAGCAGGGAAGACAGGGGTGCTGAAGCTTTCTTT CASREDRGAEAFF
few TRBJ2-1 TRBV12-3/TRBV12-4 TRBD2 TGTGCCAGCAGTGCTCGGGGGGGGGCATCCTACAATGAGCAGTTCTTC CASSARGGASYNEQFF
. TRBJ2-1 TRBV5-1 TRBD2 TGCGCCAGCAGCTCGTTAAAAAGCGGGGTGTACTACAATGAGCAGTTCTTC CASSSLKSGVYYNEQFF
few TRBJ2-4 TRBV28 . TGTGCCAGCAGTACACTAAACATTCAGTACTTC CASSTLNIQYF
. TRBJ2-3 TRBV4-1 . TGCGCCAGCACACGAGCGGGTAACACAGATACGCAGTATTTT CASTRAGNTDTQYF
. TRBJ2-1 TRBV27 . TGTGCCAGCAGTTTGATGGGGGCCGCGTACAATGAGCAGTTCTTC CASSLMGAAYNEQFF
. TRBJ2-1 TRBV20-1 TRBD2 TGCAGTGCCACGGGACTAGCGCAGACCTACAATGAGCAGTTCTTC CSATGLAQTYNEQFF
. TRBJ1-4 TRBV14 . TGTGCCAGCAGCCCCGCCGGGGACTGGAGTGAAAAACTGTTTTTT CASSPAGDWSEKLFF
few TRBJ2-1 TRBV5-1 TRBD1 TGCGCCAGCAGTTGGACAGGGGGGAGTCGTAATGAGCAGTTCTTC CASSWTGGSRNEQFF
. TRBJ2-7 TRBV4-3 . TGCGCCAGCAGCCAAGAAACTCGCTACGAGCAGTACTTC CASSQETRYEQYF
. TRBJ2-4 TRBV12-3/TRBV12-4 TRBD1 TGTGCCAGCAGCGGCTACCGGGACAGATTTCAGCTAGCCAAAAACATTCAGTACTTC CASSGYRDRFQLAKNIQYF
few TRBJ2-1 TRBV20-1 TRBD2 TGCAGTGCTAGAGCTGGGACTAGCGGGACAGTCTACAATGAGCAGTTCTTC CSARAGTSGTVYNEQFF
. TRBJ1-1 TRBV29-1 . TGCAGCGTCGTCAGGGACAACACTGAAGCTTTCTTT CSVVRDNTEAFF
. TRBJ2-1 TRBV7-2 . TGTGCCAGCAGCTTAGCGCGGGCAGGGGATGAGCAGTTCTTC CASSLARAGDEQFF
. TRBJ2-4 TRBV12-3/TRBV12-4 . TGTGCCAGCAGCCCGGTCCGGTCCTCAGGAGCCAAAAACATTCAGTACTTC CASSPVRSSGAKNIQYF